These T cell receptor beta chains were read from a single sample in a study of T cells in Graves' hyperthyroidism and ophthalmopathy. In TCRdb, the multiplex PCR reads were re-called with MiXCR into one record per CDR3 protein. The table has 490,000 or so distinct CDR3 sequences, around 15% seen once; the top ten hold approximately 30%. The sequencing sample was made of blood. All receptors derive from a woman aged 25 to 39 with Graves' ophthalmopathy. Both conserved end residues are part of each CDR3. D genes are given only for firm matches. The size field is filled for only some rows; it gives once, few, many or a size class.

V	D	J	size	DNA	CDR3
TRBV6-2/TRBV6-3	NA	TRBJ2-1	NA	TGTGCCAGCAGCACTAATTCCAATGAGCAGTTCTTC	CASSTNSNEQFF
TRBV11-2	NA	TRBJ1-1	many	TGTGCCAGCAGCTTCGTCAGGGCGAACACTGAAGCTTTCTTT	CASSFVRANTEAFF
TRBV20-1	TRBD1	TRBJ2-7	many	TGCAGTGCAAATGATGGGGACAGAGGGGTTAACGGTTACGAGCAGTACTTC	CSANDGDRGVNGYEQYF
TRBV5-6	TRBD1	TRBJ1-2	many	TGTGCCAGCAGCTGGGACAGGGACCATGGCTACACCTTC	CASSWDRDHGYTF
TRBV7-9	TRBD2	TRBJ2-7	many	TGTGCCAGCAGCTTATCACCCAGCGGGAGCGGGGAGCAGTACTTC	CASSLSPSGSGEQYF
TRBV29-1	TRBD2	TRBJ2-1	many	TGCAGCGTTGAAGGGACTAGCGGGGGGGTCCATGAGCAGTTCTTC	CSVEGTSGGVHEQFF
TRBV28	TRBD1	TRBJ2-3	many	TGTGCCAGCAGTTCCTCTAGGTTGGACAGGGGAGATACGCAGTATTTT	CASSSSRLDRGDTQYF
TRBV7-3	NA	TRBJ1-1	few	TGTGCCAGCAGCTTTGGGGGCGAGAACACTGAAGCTTTCTTT	CASSFGGENTEAFF
TRBV30	NA	TRBJ2-3	many	TGTGCCTGGAGTGAGACAGATTCTTGGTCCGATACGCAGTATTTT	CAWSETDSWSDTQYF
TRBV3-1	NA	TRBJ1-1	NA	TGTGCCAGCAGCCAAGATTCAGGGGACACCAGAAACGCTTTCTTT	CASSQDSGDTRNAFF
TRBV6-4	TRBD1	TRBJ1-2	NA	TGTGCCAGCAGCCCCGGACAGGAAGGGGGATATGGCTACACCTTC	CASSPGQEGGYGYTF
TRBV20-1	TRBD1	TRBJ1-6	many	TGCAGTGCTACCGCGGGGACAGCCTATAATTCACCCCTCCACTTT	CSATAGTAYNSPLHF
TRBV27	NA	TRBJ2-1	few	TGTGCCAGCAGAACCGATGACCTAGATTGGTTCTTC	CASRTDDLDWFF
TRBV4-1	NA	TRBJ1-2	many	TGCGCCAGCAGCCAAGATCGGTACAGATCTAACTATGGCTACACCTTC	CASSQDRYRSNYGYTF
TRBV12-3/TRBV12-4	TRBD1	TRBJ2-3	NA	TGTGCCAGCAGTTTAGGGGGACAGGGGGCGAGGGCAGATACGCAGTATTTT	CASSLGGQGARADTQYF
TRBV7-2	NA	TRBJ2-3	NA	TGTGCCAGCTTGACGGGGATGGGCACAGATACGCAGTATTTT	CASLTGMGTDTQYF
TRBV19	TRBD1	TRBJ2-1	NA	TGTGCCAGTACAACGACAGGGGACAATGAGCAGTTCTTC	CASTTTGDNEQFF
TRBV11-2	NA	TRBJ2-5	once	TGTGCCAGCAGCCAGACGAGGGGGGCTAGGCAAGAGACCCAGTACTTC	CASSQTRGARQETQYF
TRBV4-1	NA	TRBJ2-1	NA	TGCGCCAGCAGCCAGAAAGGGTATGAGCAGTTCTTC	CASSQKGYEQFF
TRBV13	TRBD2	TRBJ2-3	NA	TGTGCCAGCAGCTTAGGCCTAGCGGGAGGGTCTTCAGATACGCAGTATTTT	CASSLGLAGGSSDTQYF
TRBV6-2/TRBV6-3	NA	TRBJ1-5	many	TGTGCCAGCAGTTATATCGGGAGAGAGGATCAGCCCCAGCATTTT	CASSYIGREDQPQHF
TRBV6-1	TRBD2	TRBJ2-7	NA	TGTGCCAGCATATTAGCGGGGATCTCCTACGAGCAGTACTTC	CASILAGISYEQYF